These T cell receptor beta chains were read from a single sample in a study of blood T cell repertoires in COVID-19. Some clones are missing from TCRdb's copy, which holds only in-frame ones; the method was immunoSEQ multiplex PCR. The table shows 200,000 to 250,000 clones, with about 91% occurring only once. The sequenced sample consisted of PBMCs or T cells enriched from blood (not recorded which). The source of these receptors is a man between 18 and 35 years old with acute COVID-19. Both conserved end residues are part of each CDR3. A D gene is named only where the DNA matches it firmly. The size field is filled for only some rows; it gives once, few, many or a size class.

>.|.|TRBJ2-7|TRBV12-3/TRBV12-4
CASSPDYAYEQYF
TGTGCCAGCAGCCCTGACTATGCCTACGAGCAGTACTTC
>.|.|TRBJ2-2|TRBV7-8
CASSLSGTPNTGELFF
TGTGCCAGCAGCTTATCCGGGACACCTAACACCGGGGAGCTGTTTTTT
>few|.|TRBJ2-7|TRBV11-2
CASSLVQLGSYEQYF
TGTGCCAGCAGCTTAGTCCAACTTGGCTCCTACGAGCAGTACTTC
>.|TRBD1|TRBJ1-6|TRBV7-2
CASSLGQGLYNSPLHF
TGTGCCAGCAGCTTAGGACAGGGGCTTTATAATTCACCCCTCCACTTT
>few|TRBD1|TRBJ1-1|TRBV29-1
CSALTGIRAFF
TGCAGCGCCCTGACAGGGATACGAGCTTTCTTT
>.|TRBD1|TRBJ1-1|TRBV28
CASSPRGMNTEAFF
TGTGCCAGCAGTCCCAGGGGGATGAACACTGAAGCTTTCTTT
>.|.|TRBJ2-7|TRBV5-1
CASSPPAYEQYF
TGCGCCAGCAGCCCGCCGGCCTACGAGCAGTACTTC
>.|.|TRBJ1-1|TRBV27
CASSLIDMNTEAFF
TGTGCCAGCAGTTTAATTGACATGAACACTGAAGCTTTCTTT
>.|.|TRBJ2-7|TRBV18
CASSESSYEQYF
TGTGCCAGCTCCGAGAGCTCCTACGAGCAGTACTTC
>.|.|TRBJ2-1|TRBV7-2
CASSLDKADEQFF
TGTGCCAGCAGCTTAGATAAGGCGGATGAGCAGTTCTTC
>.|TRBD2|TRBJ2-7|TRBV5-4
CASSLAGTSGGTYEQYF
TGTGCCAGCAGCTTGGCCGGGACTAGCGGGGGTACCTACGAGCAGTACTTC
>.|.|TRBJ1-2|TRBV19
CASMKGLGDGYTF
TGTGCCAGTATGAAGGGCCTCGGGGATGGCTACACCTTC
>once|.|TRBJ1-1|TRBV19
CASTSGFGTEAFF
TGTGCCAGTACCTCAGGGTTCGGCACTGAAGCTTTCTTT
>.|TRBD1|TRBJ1-2|TRBV11-1
CASSLRQGGYGYTF
TGTGCCAGCAGCTTGCGACAGGGGGGCTATGGCTACACCTTC
>.|TRBD1|TRBJ2-2|TRBV19
CASTGQVNTGELFF
TGTGCCAGCACGGGACAGGTGAACACCGGGGAGCTGTTTTTT
>.|.|TRBJ2-7|TRBV12-3/TRBV12-4
CASSTIRYEQYF
TGTGCCAGCAGCACGATCCGGTACGAGCAGTACTTC
>.|TRBD1|TRBJ2-5|TRBV6-5
CASHRGRRETQYF
TGTGCCAGTCACAGGGGGAGGAGGGAGACCCAGTACTTC
>.|.|TRBJ2-7|TRBV11-3
CASSRDTDYEQYF
TGTGCCAGCAGCCGGGACACCGACTACGAGCAGTACTTC
>.|.|TRBJ2-2|TRBV19
CASSIIDSNTGELFF
TGTGCCAGTAGTATCATCGACAGTAACACCGGGGAGCTGTTTTTT
>few|.|TRBJ2-7|TRBV7-8
CASSFRTESSYEQYF
TGTGCCAGCAGCTTTCGGACAGAGAGCTCCTACGAGCAGTACTTC
>.|TRBD2|TRBJ2-5|TRBV30
CAWSSSRLSGRATRETQYF
TGTGCCTGGAGTTCCTCCCGACTAAGCGGGAGGGCCACTCGGGAGACCCAGTACTTC
>.|.|TRBJ2-5|TRBV4-2
CASSQGGQETQYF
TGTGCCAGCAGCCAAGGGGGCCAGGAGACCCAGTACTTC
>.|.|TRBJ2-2|TRBV24-1
CATSDLFGSAGTGELFF
TGTGCCACCAGTGATTTGTTTGGGAGCGCGGGCACCGGGGAGCTGTTTTTT
>once|.|TRBJ1-5|TRBV28
CASSLGQGWEPQHF
TGTGCCAGCAGTCTTGGGCAGGGATGGGAGCCCCAGCATTTT
>.|.|TRBJ1-2|TRBV27
CASSLAGFGDYGYTF
TGTGCCAGCAGTTTAGCGGGGTTCGGGGACTATGGCTACACCTTC
>few|TRBD2|TRBJ2-7|TRBV4-1
CASSQSGTSFDEQYF
TGCGCCAGCAGCCAGTCCGGGACTAGTTTCGACGAGCAGTACTTC
>few|.|TRBJ2-1|TRBV7-6
CASSSDISSYNEQFF
TGTGCCAGCAGCTCAGACATTAGCTCCTACAATGAGCAGTTCTTC